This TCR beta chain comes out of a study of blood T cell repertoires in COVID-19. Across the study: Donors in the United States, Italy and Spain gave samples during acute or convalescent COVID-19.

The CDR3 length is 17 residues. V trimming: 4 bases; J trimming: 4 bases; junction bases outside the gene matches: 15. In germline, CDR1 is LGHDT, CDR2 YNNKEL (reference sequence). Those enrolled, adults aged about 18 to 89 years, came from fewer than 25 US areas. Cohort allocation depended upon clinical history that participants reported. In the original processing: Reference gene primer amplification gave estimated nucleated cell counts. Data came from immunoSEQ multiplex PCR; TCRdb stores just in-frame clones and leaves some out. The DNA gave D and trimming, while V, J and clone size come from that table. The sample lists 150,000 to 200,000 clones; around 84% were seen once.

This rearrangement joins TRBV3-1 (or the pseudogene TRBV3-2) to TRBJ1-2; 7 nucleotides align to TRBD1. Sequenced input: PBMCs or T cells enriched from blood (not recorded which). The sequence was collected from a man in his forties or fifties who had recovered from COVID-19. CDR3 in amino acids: CASSPGAGTAHSYGYTF. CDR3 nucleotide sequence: TGTGCCAGCAGCCCTGGGGCCGGGACAGCACACTCCTATGGCTACACCTTC.